Presented here are 2 T cell receptor beta chains from one specimen sequenced in a study of cytomegalovirus exposure and HLA in healthy donors. Generated by immunoSEQ multiplex PCR, the TCRdb table keeps only in-frame clones and is missing some. The sample shows 60,000 to 90,000 clones, around 85% of them seen only once. Sequencing was carried out using PBMCs. The receptors derive from a man aged 25 to 40 in good health and CMV-seronegative.

V usage is TRBV5-1 and J usage is TRBJ2-2, with D maybe TRBD1 (5 bases). The CDR3 extends over 17 amino acids. V lost 0 bases, J lost 4 bases, and 16 bases lay in between. Germline V gene data show CDR1 as SGHRS and CDR2 as YFSETQ. CDR3 region: CASSLGMGPAATGELFF. CDR3 nucleotide sequence: TGCGCCAGCAGCTTGGGAATGGGGCCCGCTGCCACCGGGGAGCTGTTTTTT.

This clone has just one count. The gene calls are TRBV7-9 and TRBJ1-1; the D is unclear. V lost 6 bases and J 4 bases, leaving 15 bases between the germline ends. CDR1 and CDR2 from the germline V gene are SEHNR and FQNEAQ (reference sequence). CDR3 size: 14 residues. The DNA for the CDR3 is TGTGCCAGCAGAGGTGGAGGGTTGGGCACTGAAGCTTTCTTT. This codes for CASRGGGLGTEAFF.